Listed here are 3 T cell receptor beta chains from one sample, sequenced in a study of T cells in Graves' hyperthyroidism and ophthalmopathy. The TCR beta CDR3 regions underwent amplification using RNA transcripts as the source. During a first-round RT-PCR of the TCR CDR3, the HTBI primer set was used. Each CDR3 protein gets one entry after TCRdb re-called the multiplex PCR reads with MiXCR. The sample shows 500,000 to 800,000 distinct CDR3 sequences, less than 45% of them seen only once. Sequenced input: peripheral blood or thyroid tissue (not recorded which). The receptors were sampled from an adult man with Graves' disease, either hyperthyroidism or ophthalmopathy (not recorded which).

The J gene is TRBJ2-5, the V gene TRBV20-1, with D hard to call. The V gene lost 4 bases and the J gene lost 5 bases, with 17 bases spanning the gap. The CDR3 consists of 14 residues. Germline values: CDR1 DFQATT, CDR2 SNEGSKA (reference sequence). The CDR3 sequence is CSAIRLGTKETQYF. CDR3 bases: TGCAGTGCTATACGACTGGGAACGAAGGAGACCCAGTACTTC.

This clonotype was seen repeatedly, ten times or more. The chain combines TRBV10-3 with TRBJ2-7; 9 positions match TRBD2. CDR1 and CDR2 from the germline V gene are ENHRY and SYGVKD. The CDR3 is 14 amino acids. V lost 6 bases, J lost 7 bases, and 10 bases stayed unmatched. The CDR3 DNA is TGTGCCATCAGCAAGCGGGAGGAAGGCGAGGAGCAGTACTTC. Translated, it gives CAISKREEGEEQYF.

The CDR3 DNA sequence: TGCGCCAGCAGCCATACCGGGACGTCTAATGAAAAACTGTTTTTT. It encodes CASSHTGTSNEKLFF. V and J are TRBV10-1 and TRBJ1-4, with D possibly TRBD1 on 5 matching bases. V shed 6 bases and J shed 3 bases, with 14 bases lying between them. The CDR3 is 15 residues long. Germline V lookup: CDR1 WNHNN, CDR2 SYGVQD (reference sequence).